Listed below are T cell receptor beta chains from one sample, sequenced in a study of Ad26.COV2.S vaccination and SARS-CoV-2 variants. The protocol was immunoSEQ multiplex PCR, while the TCRdb copy is restricted to in-frame clones and leaves out a portion. There are roughly 150,000 clones in the sample; 70% to 90% occur only once, and around 5% lies in the top ten. Here the sequenced sample was peripheral blood, taken after recovery from COVID-19. The receptors derive from a human donor who had recovered from COVID-19. Each CDR3 is given with its conserved first and last residue. D genes are given only for firm matches. Clone size, where shown, is once, few, many, or a class for clones that have expanded.

j_gene,d_gene,v_gene,abundance,CDR3nt,CDR3aa
TRBJ2-7,TRBD2,TRBV3-1/TRBV3-2,NA,TGTGCCAGCAGCCAAGGATGGGAGGGCTCCTACGAGCAGTACTTC,CASSQGWEGSYEQYF
TRBJ2-5,NA,TRBV14,NA,TGTGCCAGCAGCGCCAGGGTTTCAGGGCAAGAGACCCAGTACTTC,CASSARVSGQETQYF
TRBJ1-5,TRBD1,TRBV30,NA,TGTGCCTGGAGCGGACAGGGGAATCAGCCCCAGCATTTT,CAWSGQGNQPQHF
TRBJ1-1,TRBD1,TRBV13,NA,TGTGCCAGCAGCTTTAGGACAGGGGCCTTCGCCACTGAAGCTTTCTTT,CASSFRTGAFATEAFF
TRBJ1-1,NA,TRBV30,NA,TGTGCCTGGAACCCGGGAAGCCCTACTGAAGCTTTCTTT,CAWNPGSPTEAFF
TRBJ2-2,TRBD2,TRBV5-1,NA,TGCGCCAGCAGCCCCGTCGGGGGGGGGCTCGGGGAGCTGTTTTTT,CASSPVGGGLGELFF
TRBJ2-1,TRBD1,TRBV19,NA,TGTGCCAGTAGGAGTGCGGGACAGGGCTACAATGAGCAGTTCTTC,CASRSAGQGYNEQFF
TRBJ1-4,NA,TRBV19,NA,TGTGCCAGTAGTATAGAAGGCCGGCCGCTAATGAAACTGTTTTTT,CASSIEGRPLMKLFF
TRBJ2-5,TRBD1,TRBV2,NA,TGTGCCAGCAGCTTAACAGGGGTAGAGACCCAGTACTTC,CASSLTGVETQYF
TRBJ1-2,NA,TRBV5-4,NA,TGTGCCAGCAGCTTTATCCCCCCTGGGGGTAACTATGGCTACACCTTC,CASSFIPPGGNYGYTF
TRBJ1-2,NA,TRBV7-2,NA,TGTGCCAGCAGCTTAGCTCCGGTTGGAGACCCGGGCGTTTATGGCTACACCTTC,CASSLAPVGDPGVYGYTF
TRBJ1-2,TRBD1,TRBV28,NA,TGTGCCAGCAGTTCAGCTACCAGGGACAGGTTTCCTTGCGACACCTTC,CASSSATRDRFPCDTF
TRBJ2-7,NA,TRBV30,NA,TGTGCCTGGAGTGTACTATTCAGGGGCCACGAGCAGTACTTC,CAWSVLFRGHEQYF
TRBJ1-2,NA,TRBV6-2/TRBV6-3,NA,TGTGCCAGCAGATACTACAATCAGGGGAACTATGGCTACACCTTC,CASRYYNQGNYGYTF
TRBJ2-7,TRBD2,TRBV25-1,NA,TGTGCCAGCACCCCGGCCGGGGGGGGAAGGAACGAGCAGTACTTC,CASTPAGGGRNEQYF
TRBJ2-6,NA,TRBV24-1,NA,TGTGCCACCAGTGATTCTAACTCTGGGGCCAACGTCCTGACTTTC,CATSDSNSGANVLTF
TRBJ2-1,NA,TRBV3-1/TRBV3-2,NA,TGTGCCAGCAGCCACTCCGATTACAATGAGCAGTTCTTC,CASSHSDYNEQFF
TRBJ1-3,NA,TRBV5-5,NA,TGTGCCAGCAGCTTGTCCTCCCCTCGGGGGTGGGGAAACACCATATATTTT,CASSLSSPRGWGNTIYF
TRBJ2-3,NA,TRBV7-2,NA,TGTGCCAGCAGCTTCGGGGCGGCAGATACGCAGTATTTT,CASSFGAADTQYF
TRBJ2-1,TRBD2,TRBV7-9,NA,TGTGCCAGCAGCTCAGCGGGGATAGCGGTGGCTTATGAGCAGTTCTTC,CASSSAGIAVAYEQFF
TRBJ2-1,TRBD1,TRBV15,NA,TGTGCCACCAGCGACCGGGACAGGGTTTTGAATGAGCAGTTCTTC,CATSDRDRVLNEQFF
TRBJ2-5,NA,TRBV7-9,NA,TGTGCCAGCAGCAGGGGGGACGGGGGATCCCAAGAGACCCAGTACTTC,CASSRGDGGSQETQYF
TRBJ1-6,TRBD1,TRBV7-8,few,TGTGCCAGCAGCTCGGACAGGGCTTCACCCCTCCACTTT,CASSSDRASPLHF
TRBJ1-1,NA,TRBV6-6,NA,TGTGCCAGTTCGGGGCGGGAAGCTTTCTTT,CASSGREAFF
TRBJ1-3,NA,TRBV14,NA,TGTGCCAGCAGCCTCTACCCCCGTTCCTCTGGAAACACCATATATTTT,CASSLYPRSSGNTIYF
TRBJ1-1,NA,TRBV5-4,NA,TGTGCCAGCAGCCCCGGTGGGGCTGAAGCTTTCTTT,CASSPGGAEAFF
TRBJ2-1,TRBD1,TRBV19,NA,TGTGCCAGTAGACAGGGGGAGATGGAGTTCTTC,CASRQGEMEFF
TRBJ2-2,TRBD2,TRBV6-5,NA,TGTGCCAGCATTCCTAGCGGAACCGGGGAGCTGTTTTTT,CASIPSGTGELFF
TRBJ1-6,NA,TRBV4-3,NA,TGCGCCAGCAGCCAAGCTTCAGGTTCGAATTCACCCCTCCACTTT,CASSQASGSNSPLHF
TRBJ2-7,NA,TRBV28,NA,TGTGCCAGCAGTTTAGGGTGGGACGAGCAGTACTTC,CASSLGWDEQYF
TRBJ2-1,TRBD2,TRBV6-2/TRBV6-3,NA,TGTGCCAGCAGCCTCAGCGGGGGGAGGAGTGAGCAGTTCTTC,CASSLSGGRSEQFF
TRBJ2-5,TRBD1,TRBV5-4,NA,TGTGCCAGCAGCACGGATAGGGGGCGCCGAGAGACCCAGTACTTC,CASSTDRGRRETQYF
TRBJ2-4,TRBD1,TRBV28,NA,TGTGCCAGCAGCCCTACAGGGGGCTCGTCCCTGGGCATTCAGTACTTC,CASSPTGGSSLGIQYF
TRBJ1-2,NA,TRBV6-5,once,TGTGCCAGCACCCAACCTGGCGGGAACTATGGCTACACCTTC,CASTQPGGNYGYTF
TRBJ2-2,NA,TRBV5-4,NA,TGTGCCATTTCGACAGCGAACACCGGGGAGCTGTTTTTT,CAISTANTGELFF
TRBJ1-1,TRBD1,TRBV3-1/TRBV3-2,NA,TGTGCCAGCAGCCACAGCCGACAGGGAAGTCGTGAAGCTTTCTTT,CASSHSRQGSREAFF
TRBJ1-3,TRBD1,TRBV6-5,NA,TGTGCCAGTGAGACAGGGGGCTCTGGAAACACCATATATTTT,CASETGGSGNTIYF
TRBJ1-1,NA,TRBV29-1,NA,TGCAGCGCCTTAATGAAGGGGAAGGGTGAAGCTTTCTTT,CSALMKGKGEAFF
TRBJ1-1,TRBD1,TRBV9,once,TGTGCCAGCAGCGAGGGACAGGGTGGTACTGAAGCTTTCTTT,CASSEGQGGTEAFF
TRBJ2-1,NA,TRBV6-5,few,TGTGCCAGCAGTTACCCGGGGACCCACAATGAGCAGTTCTTC,CASSYPGTHNEQFF
TRBJ2-3,TRBD2,TRBV18,NA,TGTGCCAGCTCACCCGGGCGGGGGAGCACAGATACGCAGTATTTT,CASSPGRGSTDTQYF
TRBJ1-5,NA,TRBV20-1,NA,TGCAGTGCTAGTTCTTACAGGAGAAACGGAAGCAATCAGCCCCAGCATTTT,CSASSYRRNGSNQPQHF
TRBJ1-5,NA,TRBV5-6,NA,TGTGCCAGCAGCTTGGGCTCAGGCTCCTTTGGCAATCAGCCCCAGCATTTT,CASSLGSGSFGNQPQHF
TRBJ2-5,TRBD2,TRBV5-1,NA,TGCGCCAGCAGCTTGGTACTAGCGGGGGGGCCAGGGGAGACCCAGTACTTC,CASSLVLAGGPGETQYF
TRBJ2-2,NA,TRBV5-1,NA,TGCGCCAGCAGCTTGGCCATAGCTGGCGGGGAGCTGTTTTTT,CASSLAIAGGELFF
TRBJ1-5,NA,TRBV30,NA,TGTGCCTGGAGTGCCGGACAGCCTGGTGGTGGGCCCCAGCATTTT,CAWSAGQPGGGPQHF
TRBJ1-1,TRBD1,TRBV7-2,NA,TGTGCCAGCAGCTACCTTGTCGGCAGGGGGGCCACTGAAGCTTTCTTT,CASSYLVGRGATEAFF
TRBJ2-2,NA,TRBV3-1/TRBV3-2,NA,TGTGCCAGCAGCCCAGTGAACACCGGGGAGCTGTTTTTT,CASSPVNTGELFF
TRBJ2-3,TRBD1,TRBV15,NA,TGTGCCACCAGTCCCGGGACAGGGTTGGCGGCAGATACGCAGTATTTT,CATSPGTGLAADTQYF
TRBJ1-5,NA,TRBV4-1,NA,TGCGCCAGCAGCCAAGAAAGGGGAAATCAGCCCCAGCATTTT,CASSQERGNQPQHF
TRBJ2-7,NA,TRBV5-8,NA,TGTGCCAGCAGCTTGGTACGGGCTAGGTTATCCTACGAGCAGTACTTC,CASSLVRARLSYEQYF
TRBJ2-7,NA,TRBV6-5,NA,TGTGCCAGCACGGAGGTGGACTCCTACGAGCAGTACTTC,CASTEVDSYEQYF
TRBJ2-7,NA,TRBV5-4,NA,TGTGCCAGCAGCCCCAATGGTGGCAGCTACTACGAGCAGTACTTC,CASSPNGGSYYEQYF
TRBJ2-1,TRBD2,TRBV5-1,once,TGCGCCAGCAGCTTGGAGGGACTAGCAACACTTTACAATGAGCAGTTCTTC,CASSLEGLATLYNEQFF
TRBJ2-3,TRBD2,TRBV4-1,NA,TGCGCCAGCAGCCAAGATGGGACTAGCGGGGGGGCCTGGAGCACAGATACGCAGTATTTT,CASSQDGTSGGAWSTDTQYF